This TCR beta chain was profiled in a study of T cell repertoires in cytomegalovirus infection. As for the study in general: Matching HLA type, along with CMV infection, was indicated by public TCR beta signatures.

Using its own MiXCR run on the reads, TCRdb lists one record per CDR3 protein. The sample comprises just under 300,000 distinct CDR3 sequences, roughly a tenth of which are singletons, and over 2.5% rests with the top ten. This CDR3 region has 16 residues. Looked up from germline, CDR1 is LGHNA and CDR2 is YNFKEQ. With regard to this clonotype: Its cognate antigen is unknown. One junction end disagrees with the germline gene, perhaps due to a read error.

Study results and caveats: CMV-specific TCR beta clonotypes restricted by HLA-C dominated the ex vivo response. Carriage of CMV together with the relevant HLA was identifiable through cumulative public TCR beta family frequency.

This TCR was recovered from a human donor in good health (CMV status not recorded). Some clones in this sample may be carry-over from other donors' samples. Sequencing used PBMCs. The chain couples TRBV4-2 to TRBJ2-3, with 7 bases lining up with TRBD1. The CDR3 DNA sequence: TGTGCCAGCAGTCAAGATTGGGGACAGAGCACAGATACGCAGTATTTT. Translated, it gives CASSQDWGQSTDTQYF.